This T cell receptor beta chain originates from a study of T-cell memory formation after mild COVID-19. Trimming left V 1 base short and J 7 bases short, with 5 bases between. CDR1 SEHNR and CDR2 FQNEAQ come from the germline V gene (reference sequence). The CDR3 covers 12 residues. This clonotype was counted a few times. Its antigen is still unknown. Points from the study as a whole: Pre-infection memory contained some responding clones, which suggested that cross-reactive memory had joined. Shrinking CD4+ clones were chiefly CM and EM; CD8+ ones were chiefly EMRA. Clones that got smaller from day 15 to 85 had even CD4/CD8, while clones growing later tipped toward CD4+.

The TCR alpha and TCR beta cDNA libraries, bearing sample barcodes and UMIs, were generated by 5'RACE using constant-segment primers. TCRdb reprocessed the 5' RACE reads with MiXCR, giving one entry per CDR3 protein. Among around 300,000 distinct CDR3 sequences listed, around 13% were seen once. The sequence derives from a man in his late teens or twenties who had mild COVID-19 (a few samples of this study predate the infection). Cell type and time point are not known. This chain connects TRBV7-9 to TRBJ1-5, with D hard to call. The sample was PBMCs or a T cell subset sorted from them (not recorded which). The CDR3: CASSLDSQPQHF. The CDR3, as DNA: TGTGCCAGCAGCTTAGATAGCCAGCCCCAGCATTTT.